This paragraph reports one T cell receptor beta chain. Assay: immunoSEQ multiplex PCR; the TCRdb copy retains only in-frame clones and omits some. The sample contains approximately 88,000 clones, about three quarters of which appear only once. Trimming removed 2 bases from V and 1 base from J; junction bases left unmatched: 9. The CDR3 is made up of 17 amino acids. Germline CDR1 reads SGHRS; CDR2 reads YFSETQ. The data derive from a study of blood T cell repertoires in COVID-19. In the study overall: Sources were T cells, B-cell-depleted T cells, or PBMCs; the material itself was cDNA or gDNA.

Sequenced input: peripheral blood. The origin of this receptor is a human donor in a cohort sampled during active COVID-19. This chain links TRBV5-1 with TRBJ1-1, with 9 bases identical to TRBD1. Here the CDR3 reads CASSFRGQGFTNTEAFF. The CDR3, as DNA: TGCGCCAGCAGCTTCAGGGGACAGGGTTTCACGAACACTGAAGCTTTCTTT.